This passage covers 23 T cell receptor beta chains from one sample sequenced in a study of Ad26.COV2.S vaccination and SARS-CoV-2 variants. Treatment specified: over 15 received Ad26.COV2.S at low or high dose, single or two shots; 5 received placebo; per-sample allocation not given. Sampling occurred on day 63 after the first vaccine or placebo injection. Profiled with immunoSEQ multiplex PCR; TCRdb holds only in-frame clones, not every one. Here the sample spans about 450,000 clones, roughly 89% being singletons. The sequencing used peripheral blood, collected in a trial of Ad26.COV2.S vaccine versus placebo. These receptors originate from a person between 18 and 60 years old who received the Ad26.COV2.S COVID-19 vaccine or a placebo.

This clone was detected once. This chain connects TRBV18 to TRBJ2-1; weak D call: TRBD2 (6 bases). V gave up 2 bases and J gave up 7 bases, with 15 bases separating them. From germline, CDR1 is KGHSH and CDR2 LQKENI. The CDR3 loop spans 15 amino acids. CDR3 protein: CASSPSGDLRNEQFF. The CDR3 nucleotides are TGTGCCAGCTCACCATCGGGGGATTTACGGAATGAGCAGTTCTTC.

The chain carries TRBV18 and TRBJ1-1, with D tentatively TRBD1 (5 bases). Germline V gene data show CDR1 as KGHSH and CDR2 as LQKENI. V lost 0 bases to trimming and J lost 0 bases, with 8 bases between them. This CDR3 region has 15 residues. The CDR3 coding sequence is TGTGCCAGCTCACCACCGGGGCCTGTGAACACTGAAGCTTTCTTT. It codes for CASSPPGPVNTEAFF.

This rearrangement joins TRBV6-2 or TRBV6-3 to TRBJ2-7, with 12 bases lining up with TRBD2. The length of the CDR3 is 20 residues. Germline CDR1 MNHEY, CDR2 SVGEGT. V shed 2 bases and J 2 bases; nucleotides not matched to a gene: 16. CDR3 bases: TGTGCCAGCAGTTACCCCCGGACTAGCGGGATCGATCGTCCCCCCTACGAGCAGTACGTC. Its protein product is CASSYPRTSGIDRPPYEQYV.

The chain joins TRBV4-3 to TRBJ2-3, with D unresolved. Trimming stripped 0 bases from V and 10 bases from J, with 14 bases between. CDR1 LGHNA and CDR2 YSLEER come from the germline V gene. CDR3 length: 14 residues. CDR3 in amino acids: CASSQDRVAGAQYF. In nucleotides, the CDR3 is TGCGCCAGCAGCCAAGATCGAGTAGCAGGAGCGCAGTATTTT.

This clone was counted once. The J gene is TRBJ1-1, the V gene TRBV7-3; the match to TRBD1 covers 8 bases. After removal of 0 bases from V and 7 bases from J, the junction contained 4 bases not matched to a gene. This CDR3 is 14 amino acids long. Germline CDR1 reads SGHTA; CDR2 reads FQGTGA. The CDR3 region is CASSLTRTGNEAFF. The CDR3 DNA reads TGTGCCAGCAGCTTAACGAGGACAGGGAATGAAGCTTTCTTT.

This rearrangement joins TRBV12-5 to TRBJ1-2; D uncertain. Germline CDR1 is LGHNT and CDR2 is FRNRAP. Trimming took 3 bases from V and 8 from J, leaving 4 bases between them. The CDR3 is 10 residues long. The CDR3 DNA reads TGTGCTAGTGGTTTCGGGGGCTACACCTTC. Residues: CASGFGGYTF.

This clone has only one observation. The chain has TRBV4-2 and TRBJ2-3; D possibly matches TRBD1 or TRBD2 (5 bases each). This CDR3 is built from 16 residues. Germline CDR1 is LGHNA and CDR2 is YNFKEQ. Between the trimmed V and J ends, which lost 3 bases and 1 base, there was a span of 14 bases. The CDR3 loop is CASSQDGARGTDTQYF. The CDR3 DNA is TGTGCCAGCAGCCAGGACGGGGCTAGAGGCACAGATACGCAGTATTTT.

The chain has TRBV4-2 and TRBJ2-5; 10 bases are a match to TRBD2. The CDR3 has 15 amino acids. The J segment lost 5 bases and the V segment lost 3 bases, leaving 6 bases of the junction unmatched. In germline, CDR1 is LGHNA, CDR2 YNFKEQ. The CDR3 DNA follows: TGTGCCAGCAGCCAGATGAGTAGCGGGAGGGAGACCCAGTACTTC. Residues: CASSQMSSGRETQYF.

Concerning this clone: The sample holds other DNA sequences that translate to the same CDR3. This chain uses TRBV7-3 with TRBJ1-1, with D unresolved. Looked up from germline, CDR1 is SGHTA and CDR2 is FQGTGA. Deletions cut 0 bases from V and 2 bases from J, with 7 bases between. The CDR3 is made up of 14 amino acids. The CDR3 coding sequence is TGTGCCAGCAGCTTAACGGGAGGAAACACTGAAGCTTTCTTT. This translates into CASSLTGGNTEAFF.

The CDR3 loop is CASSLELAGRFGGYTF. DNA for the CDR3: TGTGCCAGCAGCTTAGAGCTTGCAGGGAGGTTTGGTGGCTACACCTTC. The chain has TRBV7-6 and TRBJ1-2, with a tentative D call TRBD1 (5 bases). The ends were cut back, 1 base at V and 7 bases at J, with 19 bases in the middle. Germline V gives CDR1 SGHVS, CDR2 FNYEAQ. CDR3 size: 16 residues.

The V call is TRBV7-2, the J call TRBJ1-1, with a possible D match to TRBD1 (6 bases). Germline V gene data show CDR1 as SGHTA and CDR2 as FQGNSA. This CDR3 is built from 13 residues. Trimming removed 5 bases from V and 4 bases from J, with 11 bases in between. The CDR3 loop reads CASSTRGGTEAFF. CDR3 in DNA: TGTGCCAGCAGCACTAGAGGGGGCACTGAAGCTTTCTTT.

The V call is TRBV29-1, the J call TRBJ1-1; TRBD1 aligns across 8 bases. The junction had 5 bases not matched to a gene; V was cut back by 7 bases and J by 4 bases. The CDR3 length is 12 residues. Germline V gene data show CDR1 as SQVTM and CDR2 as ANQGSEA. CDR3 residues: CSAGQGGTEAFF. CDR3 nucleotides: TGCAGCGCCGGACAGGGAGGCACTGAAGCTTTCTTT.

This clone was counted between two and nine times. The chain recombines TRBV15 with TRBJ2-2, with a possible D match to TRBD2 (5 bases). Germline CDR1 reads LNHNV; CDR2 reads YYDKDF (reference sequence). Trimming shortened V by 0 bases and J by 2 bases, and 13 bases separated the two germline ends. CDR3 length: 17 residues. This CDR3 is CATSRDAGGINTGELFF. CDR3 sequence (DNA): TGTGCCACCAGCAGAGATGCGGGTGGAATAAACACCGGGGAGCTGTTTTTT.

This clone was seen a few times. The same CDR3 can be traced to other DNA sequences in this sample. J is TRBJ2-3 and V is TRBV5-1, with a possible D match to TRBD1 (5 bases). This CDR3 comprises 14 residues. Germline lookup yields CDR1 SGHRS and CDR2 YFSETQ. V lost 0 bases, J lost 2 bases, and 7 bases lay in between. The CDR3 DNA reads TGCGCCAGCAGCTTGGAAGGGGCCACAGATACGCAGTATTTT. Residues: CASSLEGATDTQYF.

The genes are TRBV5-6 and TRBJ1-1; D is unresolved. The CDR3 covers 15 residues. Germline CDR1 SGHDT, CDR2 YYEEEE. V was trimmed by 0 bases and J by 3 bases, leaving 12 bases between them. CDR3 DNA: TGTGCCAGCAGCTTGGTCCAGCGAGTCTACACTGAAGCTTTCTTT. It is translated as CASSLVQRVYTEAFF.

The chain links TRBV7-3 to TRBJ2-1; possibly TRBD2 for D (6 bases). CDR3 length: 14 amino acids. Germline V gene data show CDR1 as SGHTA and CDR2 as FQGTGA. Trimming removed 5 bases at V and 4 bases at J, with 12 bases between. The CDR3 DNA reads TGTGCCAGCAGCAAAAGCGGAGGGTACAATGAGCAGTTCTTC. Residues: CASSKSGGYNEQFF.

This sequence joins TRBV20-1 and TRBJ1-2, with D possibly matching TRBD1 (6 bases). Germline V gene lookup returns CDR1 DFQATT and CDR2 SNEGSKA (reference sequence). This CDR3 has 11 residues. The V gene lost 4 bases and the J gene lost 4 bases, with 7 bases spanning the gap. Here the CDR3 reads CSAKGGYGYTF. Here the CDR3 DNA reads TGCAGTGCTAAGGGGGGCTATGGCTACACCTTC.

The gene calls are TRBV5-5 and TRBJ2-3; no firm D call. Germline CDR1 SGHKS, CDR2 YYEKEE (reference sequence). The V end was cut by 4 bases, the J end by 1 base, with 13 bases between. This CDR3 comprises 15 residues. In DNA, the CDR3 is TGTGCCAGCAGCGTCCAAGGGTGGGGCACAGATACGCAGTATTTT. This sequence encodes CASSVQGWGTDTQYF. The full variable domain, completed using reference TRBV5-5 and TRBJ2-3, is DAGVTQSPTHLIKTRGQQVTLRCSPISGHKSVSWYQQVLGQGPQFIFQYYEKEERGRGNFPDRFSARQFPNYSSELNVNALLLGDSALYLCASSVQGWGTDTQYFGPGTRLTVL.

The rearrangement uses TRBV4-1 and TRBJ1-4; the D is unclear. Trimming took 5 bases from V and 7 from J, leaving 17 bases between them. Germline V lookup: CDR1 MGHRA, CDR2 YSYEKL. This CDR3 has 15 amino acids. The chain's CDR3 is CASSGWAARGEKLFF. The CDR3 region has the DNA TGCGCCAGCAGCGGCTGGGCCGCGCGGGGTGAAAAACTGTTTTTT.

This clone was detected only once. The chain couples TRBV7-3 to TRBJ2-7; D is unresolved. The V gene lost 0 bases and the J gene lost 2 bases, with 14 bases spanning the gap. Germline V CDR1 and CDR2: SGHTA, FQGTGA. The CDR3 spans 16 residues. CDR3: CASSLTQKQKTYEQYV. DNA for the CDR3: TGTGCCAGCAGCTTAACGCAGAAGCAAAAAACCTACGAGCAGTACGTC.

This clone was observed a handful of times. This chain joins TRBV7-8 and TRBJ2-1; weak D call: TRBD2 (5 bases). CDR1 SGHVS and CDR2 FQNEAQ come from the germline V gene. Trimming took off 1 base at V and 15 bases at J, with 19 bases between the two ends. The CDR3 sequence is 14 residues long. The CDR3 spells CASSLGLLEGRRFF. Here the CDR3 DNA reads TGTGCCAGCAGCTTAGGACTATTAGAGGGAAGGCGGTTCTTC.

The V gene is TRBV5-1, the J gene TRBJ2-2; D gene unclear. The CDR3 length is 15 residues. Trimming stripped 1 base from V and 0 bases from J, with 7 bases between. Germline lookup yields CDR1 SGHRS and CDR2 YFSETQ. CDR3 protein: CASSLYGPNTGELFF. The CDR3 DNA reads as TGCGCCAGCAGCTTGTACGGACCGAACACCGGGGAGCTGTTTTTT.

The V call is TRBV9, the J call TRBJ2-1, with D possibly being TRBD1 (6 bases). This CDR3 is 12 amino acids long. Between the trimmed V and J ends, which lost 3 bases and 15 bases, there was a span of 16 bases. Germline-derived CDR1 and CDR2 are SGDLS and YYNGEE. DNA for the CDR3: TGTGCCAGCAGCGATTACGGACAGAAACTGTTCTTC. This gives the protein CASSDYGQKLFF.